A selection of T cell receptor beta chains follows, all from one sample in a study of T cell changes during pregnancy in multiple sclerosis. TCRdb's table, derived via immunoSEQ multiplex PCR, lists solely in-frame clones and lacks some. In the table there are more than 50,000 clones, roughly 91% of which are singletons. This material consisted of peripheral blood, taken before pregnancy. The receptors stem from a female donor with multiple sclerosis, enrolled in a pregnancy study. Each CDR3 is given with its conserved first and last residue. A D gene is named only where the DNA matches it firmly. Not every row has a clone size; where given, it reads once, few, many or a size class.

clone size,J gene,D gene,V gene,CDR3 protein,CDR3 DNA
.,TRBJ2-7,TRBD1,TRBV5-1,CASSPAADRLAYEQYF,TGCGCCAGCAGCCCGGCGGCGGACAGGTTAGCCTACGAGCAGTACTTC
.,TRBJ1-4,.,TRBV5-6,CASSLPPSLNPFF,TGTGCCAGCAGCCTGCCCCCCTCACTAAACCCTTTTTTT
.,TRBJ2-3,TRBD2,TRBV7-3,CASSLSRGGADTQYF,TGTGCCAGCAGCTTATCGCGGGGGGGTGCAGATACGCAGTATTTT
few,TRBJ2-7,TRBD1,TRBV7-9,CASSSTGAGYEQYF,TGTGCCAGCAGCTCGACAGGGGCCGGGTACGAGCAGTACTTC
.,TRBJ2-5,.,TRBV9,CASSVSGAGVRETQYF,TGTGCCAGCAGCGTGAGCGGCGCAGGGGTCAGGGAGACCCAGTACTTC
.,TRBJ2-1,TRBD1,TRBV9,CASSFRMGQGRDEQFF,TGTGCCAGCAGCTTCCGGATGGGACAGGGTCGCGATGAGCAGTTCTTC
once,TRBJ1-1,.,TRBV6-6,CASSYGRGEAFF,TGTGCCAGCAGTTACGGACGGGGTGAAGCTTTCTTT
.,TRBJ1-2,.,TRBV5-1,CASSSQAHNYGYTF,TGCGCCAGCAGCTCGCAGGCCCATAACTATGGCTACACCTTC
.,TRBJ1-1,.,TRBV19,CASRRQFEAFF,TGTGCCAGCCGACGACAGTTTGAAGCTTTCTTT
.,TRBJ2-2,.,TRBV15,CATSRDRGSYTGELFF,TGTGCCACCAGCAGAGACAGGGGTTCCTATACCGGGGAGCTGTTTTTT
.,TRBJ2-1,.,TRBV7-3,CASSLPGASYNEQFF,TGTGCCAGCAGCTTGCCAGGGGCATCCTACAATGAGCAGTTCTTC
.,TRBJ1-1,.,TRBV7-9,CASSHRGLNTEAFF,TGTGCCAGCAGCCACCGCGGTTTGAACACTGAAGCTTTCTTT
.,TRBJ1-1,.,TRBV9,CASSVEGLSEAFF,TGTGCCAGCAGCGTAGAAGGACTCTCTGAAGCTTTCTTT
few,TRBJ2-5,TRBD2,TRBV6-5,CASSYLTSSETQYF,TGTGCCAGCAGTTACTTGACTAGCTCGGAGACCCAGTACTTC
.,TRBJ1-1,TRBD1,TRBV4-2,CASSQGQGGPEAFF,TGTGCCAGCAGCCAGGGACAGGGGGGACCTGAAGCTTTCTTT
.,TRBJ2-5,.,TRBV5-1,CASLFRPGLQETQYF,TGCGCCAGCCTGTTTCGGCCGGGACTCCAAGAGACCCAGTACTTC
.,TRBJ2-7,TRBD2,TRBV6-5,CASKPGLGVYEQYF,TGTGCCAGCAAACCGGGACTAGGGGTTTACGAGCAGTACTTC
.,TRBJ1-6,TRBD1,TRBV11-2,CASSWDRNNSPLHF,TGTGCCAGCAGCTGGGACAGAAATAATTCACCCCTCCACTTT
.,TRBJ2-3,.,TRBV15,CATSRGLDYTDTQYF,TGTGCCACCAGCAGAGGGCTAGACTACACAGATACGCAGTATTTT
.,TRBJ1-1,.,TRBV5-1,CASSLRGSGDWMNTEAFF,TGCGCCAGCAGCTTGCGTGGCTCGGGGGATTGGATGAACACTGAAGCTTTCTTT
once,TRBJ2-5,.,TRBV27,CASSFGQLGETQYF,TGTGCCAGCAGTTTTGGACAGCTGGGGGAGACCCAGTACTTC
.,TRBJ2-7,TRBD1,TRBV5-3,CARSLTCSGTGHPYEQYF,TGTGCCAGAAGCCTTACCTGCTCCGGGACAGGTCACCCCTACGAGCAGTACTTC
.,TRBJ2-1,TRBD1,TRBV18,CASSPDRVSYNEQFF,TGTGCCAGCTCTCCGGACAGGGTATCCTACAATGAGCAGTTCTTC
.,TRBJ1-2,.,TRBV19,CASSIGTEVYGYTF,TGTGCCAGTAGTATAGGGACAGAAGTCTATGGCTACACCTTC
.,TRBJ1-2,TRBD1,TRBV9,CASSRGQGTYGYTF,TGTGCCAGCAGCCGGGGACAGGGGACTTATGGCTACACCTTC
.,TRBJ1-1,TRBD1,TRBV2,CAGGQLNTEAFF,TGTGCCGGGGGACAGTTGAACACTGAAGCTTTCTTT
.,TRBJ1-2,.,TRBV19,CASSTRTAIYGYTF,TGTGCCAGTAGTACCCGGACAGCCATCTATGGCTACACCTTC
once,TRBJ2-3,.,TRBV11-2,CASSSEASTDTQYF,TGTGCCAGCAGCTCCGAAGCCAGCACAGATACGCAGTATTTT
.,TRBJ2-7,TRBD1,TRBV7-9,CASSDRGTGSYEQYF,TGTGCCAGCAGCGACAGGGGGACAGGGTCCTACGAGCAGTACTTC
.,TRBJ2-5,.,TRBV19,CASSTGGRETQYF,TGTGCCAGTAGTACTGGAGGCCGGGAGACCCAGTACTTC
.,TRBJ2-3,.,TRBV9,CASSVVATSTDTQYF,TGTGCCAGCAGCGTAGTGGCGACTAGCACAGATACGCAGTATTTT
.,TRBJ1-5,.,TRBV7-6,CASSFYNQPQHF,TGTGCCAGCAGCTTCTATAATCAGCCCCAGCATTTT
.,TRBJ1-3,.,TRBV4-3,CASSHAGTISGNTIYF,TGCGCCAGCAGCCACGCAGGGACTATCTCTGGAAACACCATATATTTT
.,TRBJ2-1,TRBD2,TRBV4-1,CASSQAAGGHEQFF,TGCGCCAGCAGCCAAGCAGCGGGGGGTCATGAGCAGTTCTTC
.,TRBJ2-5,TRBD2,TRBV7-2,CASSPKRGGGETQYF,TGTGCCAGCAGCCCAAAGCGGGGGGGCGGGGAGACCCAGTACTTC
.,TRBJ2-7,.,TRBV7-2,CASSLMSVHEQYF,TGTGCCAGCAGCTTAATGTCGGTTCACGAGCAGTACTTC
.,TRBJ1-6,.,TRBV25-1,CASSSRTESPLHF,TGTGCCAGCAGTTCACGGACAGAATCGCCCCTCCACTTT
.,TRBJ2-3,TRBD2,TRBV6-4,CASSDGGGGAGYTQYF,TGTGCCAGCAGTGACGGTGGCGGGGGGGCCGGTTATACGCAGTATTTT
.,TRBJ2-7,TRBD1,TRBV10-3,CAISERGTGFYEQYF,TGTGCCATCAGTGAAAGGGGGACAGGGTTCTACGAGCAGTACTTC
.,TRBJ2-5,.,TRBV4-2,CASSALDFTQETQYF,TGTGCCAGCAGCGCCCTTGACTTTACCCAAGAGACCCAGTACTTC
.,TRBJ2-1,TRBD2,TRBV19,CASSILAGGPTEQFF,TGTGCCAGTAGTATCCTAGCGGGGGGGCCTACTGAGCAGTTCTTC
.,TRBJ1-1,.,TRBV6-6,CASSYQVEGTEAFF,TGTGCCAGCAGTTACCAGGTGGAGGGCACTGAAGCTTTCTTT
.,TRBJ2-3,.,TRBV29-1,CSVVVRERPDTQYF,TGCAGCGTTGTTGTCAGGGAAAGGCCAGATACGCAGTATTTT
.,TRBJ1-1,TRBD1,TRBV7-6,CASSLEGTGNTEAFF,TGTGCCAGCAGCTTAGAGGGGACAGGGAACACTGAAGCTTTCTTT
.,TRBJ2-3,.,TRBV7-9,CASSHTQGLGTDTQYF,TGTGCCAGCAGCCATACCCAGGGTTTGGGTACAGATACGCAGTATTTT
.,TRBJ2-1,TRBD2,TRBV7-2,CASSELAGGEQFF,TGTGCCAGCAGCGAACTAGCGGGAGGAGAGCAGTTCTTC
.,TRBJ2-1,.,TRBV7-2,CASSLGIVPGRSYNEQFF,TGTGCCAGCAGCTTAGGAATCGTTCCAGGGCGCTCCTACAATGAGCAGTTCTTC
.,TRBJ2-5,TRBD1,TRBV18,CASSPGQGQETQYF,TGTGCCAGCTCACCCGGACAGGGGCAAGAGACCCAGTACTTC